Below are 24 T cell receptor beta chains sequenced from a single sample in a study of blood T cell repertoires in COVID-19. Sequencing was performed with immunoSEQ multiplex PCR; in TCRdb, only in-frame clones are kept and a portion is missing. Among over 200,000 clones, around 80% were seen once, and the ten largest hold approximately 7.4%. Sequenced input: peripheral blood. Receptor source: a woman aged 45-60 years with acute or convalescent COVID-19.

The rearrangement joins TRBV7-2 to TRBJ2-1, with D possibly TRBD2 on 6 matching bases. The germline V gene has CDR1 SGHTA and CDR2 FQGNSA. This CDR3 comprises 15 residues. V was shortened by 5 bases and J by 8 bases, with 19 bases between the two germline ends. The CDR3 loop is CASSPRLGPVDEQFF. As DNA, the CDR3 is TGTGCCAGCAGCCCCCGACTAGGCCCGGTCGATGAGCAGTTCTTC.

A note on this clone: A much larger clone sits a single nucleotide away, making a read error possible. The chain joins TRBV3-1 (or the pseudogene TRBV3-2) to TRBJ1-5; 7 bases agree with TRBD1. This CDR3 has 14 residues. V was pared by 5 bases and J by 1 base, with 2 bases of the junction left unmatched. Germline V CDR1 and CDR2: LGHDT, YNNKEL (reference sequence). The CDR3, as DNA: TGTGCCAGCAGCTTGACAGGGAGCAATCAGCCCCAGCATTTT. It encodes CASSLTGSNQPQHF.

This rearrangement joins TRBV5-5 to TRBJ1-2; D is unclear. V shed 1 base and J shed 4 bases, with 14 bases lying between them. CDR1 is SGHKS, CDR2 YYEKEE, per germline (reference sequence). This CDR3 is 15 amino acids long. The CDR3 here is CASSLNSQNPYGYTF. The CDR3 DNA is TGTGCCAGCAGCTTGAACAGCCAAAACCCCTATGGCTACACCTTC.

The chain combines TRBV28 with TRBJ1-5, with D possibly TRBD1 on 5 matching bases. This CDR3 has 16 residues. Germline lookup yields CDR1 MDHEN and CDR2 SYDVKM. Trimming took 3 bases from V and 0 from J, leaving 12 bases between them. The CDR3 region is CASSFLGEYSNQPQHF. The CDR3 DNA is TGTGCCAGCAGTTTTCTAGGGGAATATAGCAATCAGCCCCAGCATTTT.

The rearrangement links TRBV28 to TRBJ2-3, with 8 bases aligning to TRBD2. Per the germline V gene, CDR1 is MDHEN and CDR2 is SYDVKM. CDR3 length: 13 amino acids. J lost 9 bases, V lost 6 bases, and 8 bases had no gene match. CDR3: CASSSGLEVTQYF. CDR3 in DNA: TGTGCCAGCAGCTCGGGACTAGAGGTGACGCAGTATTTT.

This chain links TRBV24-1 with TRBJ2-7; TRBD1 matches 10 bases. V dropped 5 bases and J dropped 4; count of bases not matched to a gene: 1. Germline V gives CDR1 KGHDR, CDR2 SFDVKD. This CDR3 is built from 13 residues. The CDR3 reads CATSAGQGYEQYF. CDR3 DNA sequence: TGTGCCACCAGTGCGGGACAGGGGTACGAGCAGTACTTC.

This chain uses TRBV19 with TRBJ2-7; TRBD1 matches at 10 bases. The CDR3 is made up of 14 amino acids. CDR1 is LNHDA and CDR2 is SQIVND in the germline V gene (reference sequence). Trimming at V came to 3 bases and at J to 4 bases, leaving 3 bases not matched to a gene. The CDR3 sequence: CASSIGTGVYEQYF. In DNA form, the CDR3 reads TGTGCCAGTAGTATCGGGACAGGGGTATACGAGCAGTACTTC. Variable domain in full (rest from reference TRBV19 and TRBJ2-7): DGGITQSPKYLFRKEGQNVTLSCEQNLNHDAMYWYRQDPGQGLRLIYYSQIVNDFQKGDIAEGYSVSREKKESFPLTVTSAQKNPTAFYLCASSIGTGVYEQYFGPGTRLTVT.

The V call is TRBV7-3, the J call TRBJ2-7; perhaps TRBD2 as D (6 bases). Trimming removed 5 bases from V and 0 bases from J, with 8 bases in between. CDR1 and CDR2 from the germline V gene are SGHTA and FQGTGA. The CDR3 contains 13 residues. CDR3 bases: TGTGCCAGCAGCGTTAGCGGCTCCTACGAGCAGTACTTC. Amino acids: CASSVSGSYEQYF.

This chain uses TRBV25-1 with TRBJ2-1; TRBD1 is a possible D gene (6 bases). The CDR3 is made up of 12 amino acids. V lost 7 bases, J lost 12 bases, and 16 bases lay in between. The germline gives CDR1 MGHDK, CDR2 SYGVNS. The CDR3 bases are TGTGCCAGCACTCATACACAGGGCGGGCAGTTCTTC. Encoded protein: CASTHTQGGQFF. Complete variable domain (other parts from reference TRBV25-1 and TRBJ2-1): EADIYQTPRYLVIGTGKKITLECSQTMGHDKMYWYQQDPGMELHLIHYSYGVNSTEKGDLSSESTVSRIRTEHFPLTLESARPSHTSQYLCASTHTQGGQFFGPGTRLTVL.

About this clone: The junction differs from germline at one of its ends, possibly a read error. Distinct nucleotide sequences in the sample also encode this CDR3. J is TRBJ1-6 and V is TRBV18; D remains ambiguous. The germline V gene encodes CDR1 KGHSH and CDR2 LQKENI. CDR3 length: 16 amino acids. CDR3 in amino acids: CASSPDRRAGNSPLHF. CDR3 DNA: TGTGCCAGCTCACCAGATAGGAGGGCAGGAAATTCACCCCTTCACTTT. The complete variable domain, with remaining parts taken from reference TRBV18 and TRBJ1-6, reads NAGVMQNPRHLVRRRGQEARLRCSPMKGHSHVYWYRQLPEEGLKFMVYLQKENIIDESGMPKERFSAEFPKEGPSILRIQQVVRGDSAAYFCASSPDRRAGNSPLHFGNGTRLTVT.

The chain is built from TRBV10-3 and TRBJ2-1; 8 bases are a match to TRBD2. CDR1 is ENHRY, CDR2 SYGVKD, per germline. V dropped 5 bases and J dropped 1; count of bases not matched to a gene: 7. CDR3 size: 16 residues. Written as DNA, the CDR3 is TGTGCCATCAGTTCCTCTAGCGGGCAATCCTACAATGAGCAGTTCTTC. Protein product: CAISSSSGQSYNEQFF.

The chain combines TRBV6-2 or TRBV6-3 with TRBJ1-5, with D uncertain. This CDR3 has 17 residues. The V end lost 2 bases, the J end lost 3 bases, and 17 bases lay between the germline ends. Germline CDR1 and CDR2: MNHEY and SVGEGT. The CDR3 protein is CASSYPMVGFNNQPQHF. The CDR3, as DNA: TGTGCCAGCAGTTACCCCATGGTGGGCTTTAACAATCAGCCCCAGCATTTT.

The rearrangement uses TRBV7-3 and TRBJ1-4, with D maybe TRBD1 (5 bases). Germline V gene data show CDR1 as SGHTA and CDR2 as FQGTGA. The CDR3 loop spans 15 amino acids. The germline V and J ends were trimmed by 5 bases and 5 bases, with 15 bases remaining between them. In DNA form, the CDR3 reads TGTGCCAGCAGCCTCATGGGGCCCCCCAATGAAAAACTGTTTTTT. It codes for CASSLMGPPNEKLFF.

A few counts support this clone. The rearrangement joins TRBV2 to TRBJ2-4, with TRBD2 as a possible D gene (5 bases). Trimming cost V 7 bases and J 1 base, with 8 bases left between them. This CDR3 is built from 13 residues. Germline V gene data show CDR1 as SNHLY and CDR2 as FYNNEI. The CDR3 nucleotides read TGTGCCAGCAATGGGGAGGCCAAAAACATTCAGTACTTC. Translating it yields CASNGEAKNIQYF.

This chain uses TRBV6-5 with TRBJ2-1; 13 bases line up with TRBD2. Germline CDR1 is MNHEY and CDR2 is SVGAGI. Trimming at V came to 7 bases and at J to 8 bases, leaving 5 bases not matched to a gene. This CDR3 spans 14 amino acids. CDR3 in DNA: TGTGCCAGCACGGGACTAGCGGGATCGGATGAGCAGTTCTTC. Protein: CASTGLAGSDEQFF.

For this clone: Mismatch with germline at one junction end may stem from a read error. Here the CDR3 reads CASSLAQVQANYGYTF. The CDR3 DNA reads TGTGCCAGCAGTTTAGCGCAGGTCCAGGCCAACTATGGCTACACCTTC. The chain carries TRBV7-2 and TRBJ1-2; D is unclear. The CDR3 runs to 16 residues. Germline-derived CDR1 and CDR2 are SGHTA and FQGNSA.

The chain combines TRBV4-2 with TRBJ2-2; D may be TRBD2 (5 bases). With 6 bases removed from V and 4 bases from J, the gap between germline ends came to 12 bases. The germline gives CDR1 LGHNA, CDR2 YNFKEQ. The CDR3 sequence is 14 residues long. CDR3 in DNA: TGTGCCAGCAGGGTAGTAGCGAGCACCGGGGAGCTGTTTTTT. Translated, it gives CASRVVASTGELFF.

The V gene is TRBV6-1, the J gene TRBJ2-5; TRBD1 might be the D (7 bases). The CDR3 spans 13 residues. Trimming took off 7 bases at V and 5 bases at J, with 14 bases between the two ends. Germline assignment: CDR1 MNHNS and CDR2 SASEGT. The CDR3 sequence is CASMSTGRETQYF. Here the CDR3 DNA reads TGTGCCAGCATGTCGACAGGGAGGGAGACCCAGTACTTC.

The genes are TRBV2 and TRBJ2-2; D may be TRBD2 (6 bases). Germline V gene sequence: CDR1 SNHLY, CDR2 FYNNEI. CDR3 length: 15 residues. Trimming stripped 6 bases from V and 6 bases from J, with 17 bases between. Written as DNA, the CDR3 is TGTGCCAGCAGGGCGTTTAGCGGTTCGGCCGGGGAGCTGTTTTTT. This sequence encodes CASRAFSGSAGELFF.

This clone was counted a few times. V gene TRBV5-4 combines with J gene TRBJ2-7; the match to TRBD2 covers 9 bases. Germline V gene data show CDR1 as SGHNT and CDR2 as YYREEE (reference sequence). The CDR3 totals 16 residues. Trimming at V came to 4 bases and at J to 3 bases, leaving 11 bases not matched to a gene. The DNA of the CDR3 is TGTGCCAGCAGCCGATCCACCGGACTAGCGATCTACGAGCAGTACTTC. Translated, it gives CASSRSTGLAIYEQYF.

The chain joins TRBV24-1 to TRBJ2-5; TRBD1 matches at 7 bases. The ends lost 4 bases at V and 1 base at J; junction bases unmatched: 5. This CDR3 region has 15 residues. In germline, CDR1 is KGHDR, CDR2 SFDVKD. The CDR3 DNA sequence: TGTGCCACCAGTGACTCTGGACAGGCCCAAGAGACCCAGTACTTC. It is translated as CATSDSGQAQETQYF.

This chain connects TRBV5-6 to TRBJ1-2, with 10 bases matching TRBD1. V shed 0 bases and J 8 bases; nucleotides not matched to a gene: 10. Looked up from germline, CDR1 is SGHDT and CDR2 is YYEEEE. The CDR3 spans 16 residues. The CDR3 spells CASSLEPGTGVVGYTF. In DNA, the CDR3 is TGTGCCAGCAGCTTGGAACCCGGGACAGGGGTAGTGGGCTACACCTTC.

The J gene is TRBJ1-1, the V gene TRBV23-1, with D perhaps matching TRBD1 (6 bases). TRBV23-1 has ORF status, its function being uncertain. CDR3 length: 12 residues. Trimming removed 3 bases from V and 8 bases from J, with 10 bases in between. CDR3 loop: CASSQWTAEAFF. The CDR3 nucleotides read TGCGCCAGCAGTCAGTGGACAGCGGAAGCTTTCTTT.

The J gene is TRBJ2-7, the V gene TRBV5-1; D possibly corresponds to TRBD1 (5 bases). The CDR3 loop spans 13 amino acids. The ends were cut back, 2 bases at V and 2 bases at J, with 8 bases in the middle. The germline gives CDR1 SGHRS, CDR2 YFSETQ. The chain's CDR3 is CASSLTGPYEQYF. In nucleotides, the CDR3 is TGCGCCAGCAGCTTAACAGGTCCCTACGAGCAGTACTTC. Full variable domain (outside the CDR3, taken from reference TRBV5-1 and TRBJ2-7): KAGVTQTPRYLIKTRGQQVTLSCSPISGHRSVSWYQQTPGQGLQFLFEYFSETQRNKGNFPGRFSGRQFSNSRSEMNVSTLELGDSALYLCASSLTGPYEQYFGPGTRLTVT.